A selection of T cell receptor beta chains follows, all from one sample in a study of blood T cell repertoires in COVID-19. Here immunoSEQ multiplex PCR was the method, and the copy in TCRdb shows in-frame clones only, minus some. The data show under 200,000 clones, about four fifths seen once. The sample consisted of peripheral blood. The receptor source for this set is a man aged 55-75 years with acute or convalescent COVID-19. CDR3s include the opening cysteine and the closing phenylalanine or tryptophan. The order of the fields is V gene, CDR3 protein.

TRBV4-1 CASSQDRGPLYGYTF
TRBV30 CAWSGKGISNQPQHF
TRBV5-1 CASSLTTGLTEAFF
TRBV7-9 CASSLHFSGGETQYF
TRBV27 CASSFIQGHEQYF
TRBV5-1 CASSLGGMNTEAFF
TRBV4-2 CASSLSAGVKENEQFF
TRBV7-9 CASSSGSSGRSWYTDTQYF
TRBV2 CASSGGTGEINEKLFF
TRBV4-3 CASSQGRGGNEQFF
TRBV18 CASSPTADRRSSYEQYF
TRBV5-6 CASRNRGDSPLHF
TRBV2 CASNRDYGYTF
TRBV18 CASSPFSGGTYEQYF
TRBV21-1 CASSTKRTGEQRPQHF
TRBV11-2 CASSLDGEFGTEAFF
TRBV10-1 CASSLAGGPSTDTQYF
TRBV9 CASSVGGGPDLGALHF
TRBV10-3 CAISSKAGDNEQFF
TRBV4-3 CASSQDLRAGANVLTF
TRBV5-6 CASSLFGGLNEKLFF
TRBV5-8 CASSLSAGLYYGYTF
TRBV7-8 CASSRAGEWGETQYF
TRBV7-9 CASTATGGVYEQYF
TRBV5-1 CASSSKVTGNEEYF
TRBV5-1 CASSLVGQETQYF
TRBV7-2 CASSRGGEETQYF
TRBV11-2 CASSFRDSSEAFF
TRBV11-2 CASRIIKKETQYF
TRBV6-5 CASRPGQASSYEQYF
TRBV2 CASSSGLAGISDTQYF
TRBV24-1 CATSDRTTGLGELFF
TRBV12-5 CASGLVRGRLNYGYTF
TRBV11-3 CASSLDPGGSRDEQFF
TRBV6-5 CASIQGTFSGNTIYF
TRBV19 CASRQRSGANVLTF
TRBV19 CASSPDRGSYGYTF
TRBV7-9 CASSGRGSTDTQYF
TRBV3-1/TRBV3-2 CASSQAGGVTDTQYF
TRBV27 CASSPGLGLETQYF
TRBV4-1 CASSQRTGDNQPQHF
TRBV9 CASSVEGRTDTQYF
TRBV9 CASSVFRGGEETQYF
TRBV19 CASSIGEAGEPQHF
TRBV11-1 CASSLMVAGDGNTIYF
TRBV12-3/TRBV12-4 CASSSTRNEQFF
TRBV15 CATSRSSGNTIYF
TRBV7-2 CASSINRGDTQYF
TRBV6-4 CASSADSSGANVLTF